The entry below gives a single TCR beta chain sequence along with its context. No antigen is known for it. The sample holds no much larger clone one base away, and base qualities are not on file. This specimen belongs to a study of Ad26.COV2.S vaccination and SARS-CoV-2 variants (dated by TCRdb to the early 2020s). As for the study more broadly: Donors in the vaccine arm were drawn from COV1001, a phase I-IIa trial of Ad26.COV2.S in healthy adults that was multicentre, randomized, double-blind and placebo-controlled. Throughout the experiments and outcome assessment, investigators stayed blinded to trial group allocation. A total of 32 samples were included in the TCR-sequenced set, comprising around 20 Ad26.COV2.S vaccine recipients, 5 placebo recipients and 8 SARS-CoV-2 convalescent individuals. Ad26.COV2.S was administered intramuscularly at 5 x 10^10 or 1 x 10^11 viral particles, either as a single shot or as two shots given 56 days apart. Trial participants were randomized into five groups of five: low-dose or high-dose Ad26.COV2.S given once or twice, or placebo on both occasions. Sequencing of the TCRbeta repertoire served to evaluate the specificity and breadth of SARS-CoV-2-reactive T cell receptors following Ad26.COV2.S vaccination.

Sequences LNHDA (CDR1) and SQIVND (CDR2) are obtained from the germline V gene (reference sequence). V and J are truncated by 2 bases and 4 bases respectively, leaving an intervening sequence of 3 bases. Including the terminal cysteine and phenylalanine, the CDR3 comprises 12 residues. The only DNA kept is the CDR3, 36 bases in frame from the first base. The sample's treatment or condition label, decoded: roughly 19 received Ad26.COV2.S at low or high dose, single or two shots; roughly 5 received placebo; per-sample allocation not given. Repertoires of vaccine and placebo recipients were sequenced from samples collected on day 63 after the first injection. Cohort 1b enrolled fewer than 30 adults aged 18-55 years at a single site in Boston, USA, between 29 July and 7 August 2020. As a vaccine, Ad26.COV2.S was a replication-incompetent adenovirus type 26 vector that expressed a prefusion-stabilized SARS-CoV-2 spike protein derived from the original Wuhan strain.

TCRbeta CDR3 regions were sequenced with the immunoSEQ Assay. After extraction, genomic DNA underwent amplification by bias-controlled multiplex PCR, followed by high-throughput sequencing. As for how the authors treated the data: Collapsing and filtering of sequences were performed to quantify the absolute abundance of each unique TCRbeta CDR3 region. Usable DNA was measured by amplifying reference genes present in all nucleated cells, and TCRbeta template counts were normalized to that usable DNA to estimate T cell fraction. Repertoire TCRs were annotated as SARS-CoV-2-specific when V gene, CDR3 amino acid sequence and J gene were exactly matched to a known reactive TCR set. The reference SARS-CoV-2 TCR set was obtained from MIRA and was filtered for enrichment in COVID-19-positive ImmuneCODE repertoires, whereby public or cross-reactive TCRs were removed. Using the MIRA antigens, annotated TCRs were further analysed by specific ORF or by position within an ORF. Breadth was defined as the number of annotated unique rearrangements divided by the total number of unique productive rearrangements, and depth was defined as the summed frequency of the annotated unique rearrangements. Group comparisons of TCR breadth used two-sided Wilcoxon rank-sum tests. In TCRdb, the immuneACCESS table is reduced to in-frame sequences with V and J assigned. These tables do not hold every clone; where another copy was compared, an unresolved V gene accounts for under half, and the others remain unexplained. V and J calls and clone size are those listed in that table; D and trimming were worked out from the DNA. Present in this sample are over 400,000 clones, 92% of which were seen just once. About 1.7% of the sample is in the top ten clones.

Here is what the overall study found, with its caveats: The authors noted that total T cell responses may have been underestimated by the TCR breadth and depth analyses. The study lacked the statistical power to compare responses across vaccine doses or regimens. Non-spike TCR breadth was comparable between vaccine and placebo recipients, consistent with the vaccine containing only spike. After vaccination, spike-specific CD8+ and CD4+ T cell responses were reported to show substantial breadth. Ad26.COV2.S recipients had higher spike-specific TCR breadth than placebo recipients (P = 0.0014).

This TCR derives from a person aged 18 to 59 who received the Ad26.COV2.S COVID-19 vaccine or a placebo. Sequencing used peripheral blood, obtained in a trial of Ad26.COV2.S vaccine versus placebo. The chain is made from TRBV19 and TRBJ2-1; a confident D gene designation cannot be given. The CDR3 sequence is CASSISYNEQFF. Read as DNA, the sequence is TGTGCCAGTAGTATAAGTTACAATGAGCAGTTCTTC.